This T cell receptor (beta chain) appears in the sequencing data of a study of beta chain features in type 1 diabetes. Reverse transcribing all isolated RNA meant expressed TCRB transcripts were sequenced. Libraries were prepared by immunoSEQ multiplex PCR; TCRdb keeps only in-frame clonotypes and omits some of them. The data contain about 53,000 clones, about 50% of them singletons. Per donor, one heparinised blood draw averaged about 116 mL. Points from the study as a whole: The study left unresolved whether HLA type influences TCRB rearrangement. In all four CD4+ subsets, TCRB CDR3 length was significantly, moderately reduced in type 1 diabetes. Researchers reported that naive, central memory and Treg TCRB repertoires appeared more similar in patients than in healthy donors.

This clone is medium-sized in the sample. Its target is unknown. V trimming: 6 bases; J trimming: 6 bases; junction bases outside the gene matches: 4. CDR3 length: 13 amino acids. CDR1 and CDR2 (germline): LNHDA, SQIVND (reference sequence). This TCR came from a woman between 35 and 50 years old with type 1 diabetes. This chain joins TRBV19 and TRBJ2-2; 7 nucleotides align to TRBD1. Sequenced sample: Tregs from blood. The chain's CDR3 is CASRPTGPGELFF. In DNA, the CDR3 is TGTGCCAGTAGACCGACAGGGCCCGGGGAGCTGTTTTTT. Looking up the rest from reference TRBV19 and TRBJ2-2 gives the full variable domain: DGGITQSPKYLFRKEGQNVTLSCEQNLNHDAMYWYRQDPGQGLRLIYYSQIVNDFQKGDIAEGYSVSREKKESFPLTVTSAQKNPTAFYLCASRPTGPGELFFGEGSRLTVL.